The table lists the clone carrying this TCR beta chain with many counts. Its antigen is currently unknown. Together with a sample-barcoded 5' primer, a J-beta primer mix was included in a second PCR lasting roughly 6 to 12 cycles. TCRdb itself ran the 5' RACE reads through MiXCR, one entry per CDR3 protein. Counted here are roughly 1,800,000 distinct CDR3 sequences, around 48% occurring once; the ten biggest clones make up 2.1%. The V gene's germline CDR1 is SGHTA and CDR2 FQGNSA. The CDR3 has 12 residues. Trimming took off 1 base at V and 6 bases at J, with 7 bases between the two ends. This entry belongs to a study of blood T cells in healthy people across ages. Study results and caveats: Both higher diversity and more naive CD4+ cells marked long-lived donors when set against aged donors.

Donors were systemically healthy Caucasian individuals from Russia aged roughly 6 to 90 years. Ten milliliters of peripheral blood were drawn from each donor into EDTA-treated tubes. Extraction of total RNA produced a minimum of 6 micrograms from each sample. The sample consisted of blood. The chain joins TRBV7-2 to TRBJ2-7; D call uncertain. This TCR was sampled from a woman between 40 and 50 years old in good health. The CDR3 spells CASSLGVGEQYF. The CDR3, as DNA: TGTGCCAGCAGCTTAGGGGTGGGCGAGCAGTACTTC.